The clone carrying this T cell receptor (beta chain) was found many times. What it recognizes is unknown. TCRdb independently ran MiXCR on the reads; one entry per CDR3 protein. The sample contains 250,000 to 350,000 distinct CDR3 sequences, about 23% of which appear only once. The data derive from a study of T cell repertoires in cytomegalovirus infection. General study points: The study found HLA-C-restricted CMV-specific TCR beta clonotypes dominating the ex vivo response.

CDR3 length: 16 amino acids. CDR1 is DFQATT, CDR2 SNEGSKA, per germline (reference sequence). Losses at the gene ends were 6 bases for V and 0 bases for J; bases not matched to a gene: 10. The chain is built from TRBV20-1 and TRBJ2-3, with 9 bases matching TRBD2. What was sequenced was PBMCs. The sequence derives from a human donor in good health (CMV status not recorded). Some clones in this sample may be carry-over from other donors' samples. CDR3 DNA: TGCAGTGCCAGCGGGGGGCTAGAGGGTAGCACAGATACGCAGTATTTT. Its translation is CSASGGLEGSTDTQYF.